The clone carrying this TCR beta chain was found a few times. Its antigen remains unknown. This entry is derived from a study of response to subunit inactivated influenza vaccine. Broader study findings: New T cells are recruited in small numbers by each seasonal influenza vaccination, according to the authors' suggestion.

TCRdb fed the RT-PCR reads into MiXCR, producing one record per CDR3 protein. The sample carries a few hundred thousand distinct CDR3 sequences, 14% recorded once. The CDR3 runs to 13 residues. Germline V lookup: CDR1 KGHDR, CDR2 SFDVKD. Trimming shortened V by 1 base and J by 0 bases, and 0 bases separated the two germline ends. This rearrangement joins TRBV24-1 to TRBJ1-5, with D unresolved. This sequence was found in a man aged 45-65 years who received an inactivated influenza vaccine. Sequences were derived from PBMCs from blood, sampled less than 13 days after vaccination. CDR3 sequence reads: CATSDFSNQPQHF. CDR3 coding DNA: TGTGCCACCAGTGATTTTAGCAATCAGCCCCAGCATTTT.